Presented here are 14 T cell receptor beta chains from one specimen sequenced in a study of read filtering for tumor transcriptome and immune sequencing. The library was built from approximately 400 ng RNA with molecular barcoded adaptors for alpha/delta and beta/gamma chains. Each CDR3 protein is one row after TCRdb ran MiXCR on the reads. The sample shows about 63,000 distinct CDR3 sequences, around 13% of them seen only once. The material sequenced was a population of CD138-negative cells sorted from bone marrow. These receptors were collected from a donor at least 40 years old with multiple myeloma.

This clonotype was seen only a few times. The gene calls are TRBV7-6 and TRBJ2-1; TRBD2 agrees at 10 bases. The germline CDR1 and CDR2 sequences are SGHVS and FNYEAQ. The CDR3 is 19 residues long. Unmatched junction bases numbered 15, after V lost 0 bases and J lost 7 bases. This chain's CDR3 is CASSLAIGASGSYGNEQFF. Written as DNA, the CDR3 is TGTGCCAGCAGCTTAGCAATCGGGGCTAGCGGGAGCTACGGGAATGAGCAGTTCTTC.

This clonotype is a singleton in its sample. The junction departs from the called germline gene at one end, perhaps through a read error. J is TRBJ2-1 and V is TRBV6-1, with 8 nucleotides matching TRBD2. Germline V gives CDR1 MNHNS, CDR2 SASEGT. This CDR3 contains 11 residues. The DNA for the CDR3 is TGTGCCAGCAGTGAAAGCGGGAGTACGATCTTC. Its translation: CASSESGSTIF.

A remark on this clonotype: This clone may be a read error of a much larger clone one base away. This chain uses TRBV2 with TRBJ1-2, with D unclear. The V end was cut by 6 bases, the J end by 9 bases, with 8 bases between. The CDR3 contains 10 residues. CDR1 and CDR2 from the germline V gene are SNHLY and FYNNEI. CDR3 in amino acids: CASSRNCYTF. For the CDR3, the DNA is TGTGCCAGCAGCCGAAATTGCTACACCTTC.

This clonotype was found many times. The J gene is TRBJ2-1, the V gene TRBV6-6; D unclear. Germline values: CDR1 MNHNY, CDR2 SVGAGI (reference sequence). CDR3 length equals 16 residues. Trimming pared 1 base from V and 0 bases from J, leaving 10 bases between. Written as DNA, the CDR3 is TGTGCCAGCAGTTACTTAGCTGTTAGCTCCTACAATGAGCAGTTCTTC. This translates into CASSYLAVSSYNEQFF.

This clonotype was seen repeatedly, ten times or more. The chain uses TRBV6-5 and TRBJ1-4; TRBD1 matches 8 bases. V dropped 1 base and J dropped 5; count of bases not matched to a gene: 9. The CDR3 runs to 17 residues. Germline lookup yields CDR1 MNHEY and CDR2 SVGAGI. Written as DNA, the CDR3 is TGTGCCAGCAGTTACTTTCAACCCAGGGGGCGAAATGAAAAACTGTTTTTT. It codes for CASSYFQPRGRNEKLFF.

This clonotype was seen at least ten times. The chain is built from TRBV10-3 and TRBJ2-7; perhaps TRBD1 as D (6 bases). V shed 1 base and J shed 0 bases, with 13 bases lying between them. The CDR3 has 16 residues. Per germline, CDR1 ENHRY and CDR2 SYGVKD. The CDR3 region is CAISEFQGSSSYEQYF. As DNA, the CDR3 is TGTGCCATCAGTGAGTTTCAGGGGTCAAGCTCCTACGAGCAGTACTTC.

J is TRBJ2-3 and V is TRBV7-3, with 9 bases lining up with TRBD2. The CDR3 length is 15 residues. V was clipped by 5 bases and J by 0 bases; unmatched bases: 3. Per germline, CDR1 SGHTA and CDR2 FQGTGA. The DNA for the CDR3 is TGTGCCAGCAGCGATAGCGGGAGAAGCACAGATACGCAGTATTTT. It yields the protein CASSDSGRSTDTQYF.

Concerning this clonotype: A single base separates this from a much larger clone, so it may be a read error. This sequence joins TRBV19 and TRBJ2-7; D might be TRBD2 (5 bases). V dropped 10 bases and J dropped 5 bases, with 21 bases sitting between them. The length of the CDR3 is 14 residues. Germline CDR1 is LNHDA and CDR2 is SQIVND (reference sequence). The CDR3 spells CATFSPGIGNEQYF. As DNA, the CDR3 is TGTGCCACCTTCAGTCCGGGGATAGGAAACGAGCAGTACTTC.

The sample holds many counts of this clonotype. The J gene is TRBJ2-3, the V gene TRBV15; 9 bases are shared with TRBD1. Trimming took 0 bases from V and 5 from J; bases not matched to a gene: 9. Per germline, CDR1 LNHNV and CDR2 YYDKDF (reference sequence). This CDR3 region has 17 residues. CDR3 sequence reads: CATSRDRGTGSIDTQYF. The CDR3 nucleotides are TGTGCCACCAGCAGAGATCGAGGGACAGGGAGTATAGATACGCAGTATTTT.

This clonotype was recorded at least ten times. The chain combines TRBV5-1 with TRBJ2-3; unclear D gene. V dropped 4 bases and J dropped 0 bases, with 6 bases sitting between them. The germline V gene encodes CDR1 SGHRS and CDR2 YFSETQ. This CDR3 is built from 13 residues. The chain's CDR3 is CASSDPSTDTQYF. The CDR3 DNA reads as TGCGCCAGCAGCGACCCTAGCACAGATACGCAGTATTTT.

The chain uses TRBV2 and TRBJ1-6, with D maybe TRBD1 (5 bases). The germline V and J ends were trimmed by 5 bases and 5 bases, with 13 bases remaining between them. Per the germline V gene, CDR1 is SNHLY and CDR2 is FYNNEI. The CDR3 has 15 residues. CDR3 nucleotide sequence: TGTGCCAGCAGTAGACAAGGGGCGGATAATTCACCCCTCCACTTT. It yields the protein CASSRQGADNSPLHF.

At least ten counts were recorded for this clonotype. This chain connects TRBV20-1 to TRBJ2-7, with a tentative D call TRBD1 (6 bases). Germline V gene data show CDR1 as DFQATT and CDR2 as SNEGSKA (reference sequence). Trimming cost V 4 bases and J 2 bases, with 21 bases left between them. This CDR3 has 16 residues. CDR3 sequence (DNA): TGCAGTGCTACTTGGCGTGGACAGCGGACCCCCTACGAGCAGTACTTC. Encoded protein: CSATWRGQRTPYEQYF.

Many counts were recorded for this clonotype. J is TRBJ1-1 and V is TRBV28, with D possibly TRBD1 on 5 matching bases. Germline V gives CDR1 MDHEN, CDR2 SYDVKM. The CDR3 is 12 residues long. V lost 3 bases to trimming and J lost 8 bases, with 10 bases between them. The DNA for the CDR3 is TGTGCCAGCAGTTTTGGGGGTATCGAAGCTTTCTTT. It codes for CASSFGGIEAFF.

At least ten counts were recorded for this clonotype. The V gene is TRBV29-1, the J gene TRBJ1-1; TRBD1 is a possible D gene (5 bases). Trimming pared 7 bases from V and 5 bases from J, leaving 17 bases between. Germline V lookup: CDR1 SQVTM, CDR2 ANQGSEA. This CDR3 spans 13 amino acids. In DNA form, the CDR3 reads TGCAGCGGGCATTTTGGGGGGATGACTGAAGCTTTCTTT. This codes for CSGHFGGMTEAFF.